This is a list of T cell receptor beta chains from one sample in a study of cytomegalovirus exposure and HLA in healthy donors. Measured with immunoSEQ multiplex PCR; TCRdb has only the in-frame clones, and not every one. The sample carries some 170,000 clones, roughly 76% recorded once. Sequenced sample: PBMCs. These receptors were obtained from a woman younger than 35 in good health and CMV-seropositive. The CDR3 runs from the conserved cysteine through the conserved F or W. Only part of the rows carry a size: once, few, many, or a class if the clone is expanded.

abundance,v_gene,CDR3aa
few,TRBV2,CASSEDLGDFGQPQHF
.,TRBV10-2,CASFLAGSNEQFF
few,TRBV15,CATSTLAAGGDTQYF
.,TRBV28,CASSLGRGGNEQFF
.,TRBV9,CASSVGERQGARFYEQYF
few,TRBV6-1,CASSPQWDRVGEQYF
.,TRBV5-1,CASSPGLAGGNTDTQYF
.,TRBV5-6,CASSSNPQGIGPYEQYF
.,TRBV7-2,CASSLALAGAATELFF
.,TRBV5-4,CASSFSGSYGYTF
.,TRBV27,CASSVQGAGYTEAFF
.,TRBV5-4,CASSLGGGGDTGELFF
.,TRBV5-5,CASSWPAGGSTDTQYF
.,TRBV29-1,CSVEDSGGYTF
few,TRBV28,CASSPQGLGYEQYF
few,TRBV2,CASSSDSNEKLFF
.,TRBV7-9,CSSSISGWVDNEQFF
.,TRBV29-1,CSVASGNNEQFF
.,TRBV29-1,CSVETPTNEKLFF
.,TRBV19,CASTWAGASNTGELFF
few,TRBV5-5,CASSFGANTEAFF
.,TRBV12-5,CASGPGRGYADTQYF
.,TRBV27,CASSQTDTDTQYF
once,TRBV5-6,CASSAGTAGYEQYF
.,TRBV7-2,CASSLWNGEKLFF
.,TRBV5-4,CASRMDPLRGGSHEQYF
.,TRBV5-4,CASRLHRAGGPYNEQFF
.,TRBV10-3,CAISVTGGELYGYTF
.,TRBV7-9,CASSQVGYGYTF
.,TRBV18,CASSATGGTEAFF
.,TRBV27,CASSAGGWYRNHYGYTF
.,TRBV19,CASSTGGWTGQYF
.,TRBV28,CASSSVRGQYNSPLHF
once,TRBV13,CASSSLTGLAGANGLTF
.,TRBV7-7,CASSLSSYNEQFF
.,TRBV25-1,CASSASSGGDNEQFF
.,TRBV2,CASRFGQARYEQYF
.,TRBV5-1,CASSLVTAETQYF
few,TRBV4-1,CASSRLAGDTGELFF
.,TRBV21-1,CASSNLDRGRYYGYTF
.,TRBV10-1,CASSDNTDTQYF
.,TRBV28,CASSLGTENSPLHF
.,TRBV7-8,CASSLASQGQPQHF
.,TRBV19,CASSTPGHQPANSPLHF
.,TRBV6-1,CASSEYPRVETQYF
once,TRBV9,CASSPTSSTDTQYF
.,TRBV4-1,CAGSQDSGGRPYEQYF
.,TRBV10-3,CAIRGTGQGLHEQFF
once,TRBV6-6,CASSNGGGNTEAFF
.,TRBV7-8,CASSPPRDSSLYGYTF
.,TRBV7-2,CASSLASSSDVSGNTIYF
.,TRBV10-3,CAIMSGGGDQPQHF
.,TRBV25-1,CASSGGRGQPQHF
few,TRBV27,CASSFGVGRGRDGYTF
.,TRBV7-2,CASSLDRGYGTDTQYF